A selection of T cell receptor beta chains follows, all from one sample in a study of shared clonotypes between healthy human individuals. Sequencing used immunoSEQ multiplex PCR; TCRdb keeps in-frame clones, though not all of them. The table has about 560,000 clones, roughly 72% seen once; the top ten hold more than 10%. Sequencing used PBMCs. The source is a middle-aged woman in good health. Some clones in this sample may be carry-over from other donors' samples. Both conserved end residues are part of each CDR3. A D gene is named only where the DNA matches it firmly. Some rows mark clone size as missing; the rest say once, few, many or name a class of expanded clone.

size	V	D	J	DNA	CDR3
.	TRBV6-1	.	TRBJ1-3	TGTGCCAGCAGTGCCCGGGACTTCACGGGAAACACCATATATTTT	CASSARDFTGNTIYF
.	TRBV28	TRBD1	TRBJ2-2	TGTGCCAGCACCCTGGACAGGGACGAGTCGAACACCGGGGAGCTGTTTTTT	CASTLDRDESNTGELFF
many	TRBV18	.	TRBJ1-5	TGTGCCAGCTCACCAAACGAAGCATATAGCAATCAGCCCCAGCATTTT	CASSPNEAYSNQPQHF
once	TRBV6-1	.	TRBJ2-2	TGTGCCAGCAGTGTGATAGCGGATATTAGGACCGGGGAGCTGTTTTTT	CASSVIADIRTGELFF
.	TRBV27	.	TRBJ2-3	TGTGCCAGCAGTTTAAGGCATCCCGCCATTACAGATACGCAGTATTTT	CASSLRHPAITDTQYF
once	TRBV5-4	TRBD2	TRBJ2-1	TGTGCCAGCAGCACAGGACTAGATGGCTCCTACAATGAGCAGTTCTTC	CASSTGLDGSYNEQFF
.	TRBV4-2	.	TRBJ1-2	TGTGCCAGCAGCCAAGACTCGTCTCAAAACATCGGTACGGAGACCTATGGCTACACCTTC	CASSQDSSQNIGTETYGYTF
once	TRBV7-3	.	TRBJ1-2	TGTGCCAGCAGCCAAGGGGTTGGGTATGGCTACACCTTC	CASSQGVGYGYTF
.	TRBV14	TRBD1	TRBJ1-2	TGTGCCAGCAGCCAAGACAGTCTCGAGGCAGGGGGGTATGGCTACACCTTC	CASSQDSLEAGGYGYTF
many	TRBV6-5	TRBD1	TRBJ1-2	TGTGCCAGCAGTTACTACAGGGGGTCGCTGCACACCTTC	CASSYYRGSLHTF
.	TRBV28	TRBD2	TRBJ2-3	TGTGCCAGCAACTTAGCGGGAGGCCCAGACACAGATACGCAGTATTTT	CASNLAGGPDTDTQYF
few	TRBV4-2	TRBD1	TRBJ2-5	TGTGCCAGCAGCCAAGATACTCCGGACAGGGGCCACCCCCAGTACTTC	CASSQDTPDRGHPQYF
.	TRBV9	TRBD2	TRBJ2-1	TGTGCCAGCAGCAAAGAACTAGCGGGTGCAAACAATGAGCAGTTCTTC	CASSKELAGANNEQFF
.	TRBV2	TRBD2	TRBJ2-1	TGTGCCAGCAGCGGGACTAGCGGGCGGATAGCAAATGAGCAGTTCTTC	CASSGTSGRIANEQFF
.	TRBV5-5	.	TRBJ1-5	TGTGCCAGCAGCTTGGTGGTGAGGGAGATGGGGCCCCAGCATTTT	CASSLVVREMGPQHF
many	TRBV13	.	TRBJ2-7	TGTGCCAGCAGCCCCCGGGGGTTAGAGCAGTACTTC	CASSPRGLEQYF
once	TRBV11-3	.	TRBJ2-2	TGTGCCAGCAGCTCACGCGCGAACACCGGGGAGCTGTTTTTT	CASSSRANTGELFF
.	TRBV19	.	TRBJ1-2	TGTGCCAGTAGGGAAGGACGCTATACTAACTATGGCTACACCTTC	CASREGRYTNYGYTF
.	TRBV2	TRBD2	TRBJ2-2	TGTGCCAGCAGGAATCTAGCGGGGGCGAACACCGGGGAGCTGTTTTTT	CASRNLAGANTGELFF
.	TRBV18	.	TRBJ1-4	TGTGCCAGCTCACCAAATATTCCTTCAACTAATGAAAAACTGTTTTTT	CASSPNIPSTNEKLFF
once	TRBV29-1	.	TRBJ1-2	TGCAGCGTACGGACAGAGGCAAACTATGGCTACACCTTC	CSVRTEANYGYTF
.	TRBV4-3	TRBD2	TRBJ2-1	TGCGCCAGCAGCCAAGGGACTAGCGGGAGGGCCAGGGATGAGCAGTTCTTC	CASSQGTSGRARDEQFF
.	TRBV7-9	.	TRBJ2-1	TGTGCCAGCAGCTTAGGGGGGCCGGGTGAGCAGTTCTTC	CASSLGGPGEQFF
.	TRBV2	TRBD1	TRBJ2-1	TGTGCCAGCAACAGGGGGCGTAACAATGAGCAGTTCTTC	CASNRGRNNEQFF
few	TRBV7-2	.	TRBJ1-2	TGTGCCAGCAGCGACAACGGCTGGACAGACCTCTTCGGCTACACCTTC	CASSDNGWTDLFGYTF
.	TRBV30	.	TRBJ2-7	TGTGCCTGGAGTTCGGGACTCTCCTCCTACGAGCAGTACTTC	CAWSSGLSSYEQYF
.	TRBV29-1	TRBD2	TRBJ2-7	TGCAGCGTTGATAGCGGGAGGCCGCGCGAGCAGTACTTC	CSVDSGRPREQYF
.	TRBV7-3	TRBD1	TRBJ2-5	TGTGCCAGCAGCCCCCTGGGGCAGGGGGCCCGAGGGACCCAGTACTTC	CASSPLGQGARGTQYF
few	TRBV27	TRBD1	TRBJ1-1	TGTGCCAGCAGTAGTCGGACAGGACAGAACACTGAAGCTTTCTTT	CASSSRTGQNTEAFF